This is a list of T cell receptor beta chains from one sample in a study of T cell repertoires and HLA-DP antigens. These receptors' targets are unknown. Assay: immunoSEQ multiplex PCR; the TCRdb copy retains only in-frame clones and omits some. The sample has roughly 70,000 clones, around 80% seen once. Sample: CD4+ T cells from PBMCs. The receptor set was obtained from a man aged 55 to 70 in good health and CMV-seronegative. The conserved cysteine and the conserved F or W are not part of the CDR3 here. D genes are given only for firm matches.

V	D	J	CDR3
TRBV5-4	.	TRBJ2-1	ASSSRRSSYNEQF
TRBV6-5	TRBD1	TRBJ1-1	ASSYGPAGGNTEAF
TRBV19	.	TRBJ2-2	ASSSSGANTGELF
TRBV7-7	.	TRBJ1-2	ASSSRDGPYGYT
TRBV6-4	.	TRBJ1-4	ASSEGRSTNEKLF
TRBV7-8	.	TRBJ1-1	ASSLARGWGDEAF
TRBV18	.	TRBJ1-6	ASSPRGGDNSPLH
TRBV4-1	TRBD1	TRBJ1-6	ASSQEGQMDSPLH
TRBV19	TRBD1	TRBJ2-2	ASRGQGALRVTGELF
TRBV7-2	TRBD2	TRBJ2-7	ASSDPTSGAGYEQY
TRBV28	.	TRBJ1-5	ASSYAGGNQPQH
TRBV14	.	TRBJ2-1	ASSQDLQGRYEQF
TRBV6-5	.	TRBJ2-3	ASSYGGSTDTQY
TRBV7-2	TRBD2	TRBJ2-2	ASSLVGLAGLNTGELF
TRBV30	.	TRBJ1-2	AWRSIRPSVT
TRBV9	TRBD2	TRBJ2-5	ASSVGVGGGGAGTQY
TRBV28	.	TRBJ1-2	ASSFRQGLYGYT
TRBV18	TRBD1	TRBJ2-1	ASSWTGTGGYNEQF
TRBV5-1	.	TRBJ1-5	ASSLDPGGQPQH
TRBV7-2	.	TRBJ2-7	ASSLAMPSGNEQY
TRBV5-6	.	TRBJ2-7	ASSLLQGTYEQY
TRBV7-2	.	TRBJ1-3	ASRGLAQTGNTIY
TRBV15	.	TRBJ2-3	ATKGQGIDTQY
TRBV6-1	.	TRBJ2-1	ASSLHVGRDNEQF
TRBV28	TRBD1	TRBJ1-4	ASRDRSNEKLF
TRBV9	TRBD2	TRBJ2-1	ASSETSGRPSSYNEQF
TRBV10-3	.	TRBJ1-6	AISESGSPLH
TRBV4-1	TRBD1	TRBJ1-3	ASSRDSNSGNTIY
TRBV9	.	TRBJ2-2	ASSLTLGAGELF
TRBV4-3	.	TRBJ1-1	ASSQDRNTEAF
TRBV7-2	TRBD1	TRBJ2-5	ASSTGQGAHWETQY
TRBV18	.	TRBJ1-1	ASSPRGEANTEAF
TRBV28	.	TRBJ2-3	ASSLSSQGTDTQY
TRBV5-4	.	TRBJ1-2	ASSYPDHGYT
TRBV30	.	TRBJ2-2	AWTVGLRVGELF
TRBV2	.	TRBJ2-4	ASSGDTTNIQY
TRBV27	TRBD1	TRBJ1-2	ASSLYGGSGTGNGYT
TRBV5-1	.	TRBJ2-2	ATSWADRGTGELF
TRBV10-3	TRBD1	TRBJ2-6	AIGQGQLSGANVLT
TRBV4-2	TRBD1	TRBJ2-3	ASSLSGGVTDTQY
TRBV5-1	.	TRBJ2-3	ASSDRAGGDTQY
TRBV5-4	.	TRBJ1-1	ASSLRATASNTEAF
TRBV25-1	.	TRBJ1-2	ASTGGRLEGYT
TRBV7-3	TRBD1	TRBJ2-3	ASSLAGTGGKDTQY
TRBV9	TRBD1	TRBJ1-4	ASSATGLNEKLF
TRBV28	.	TRBJ2-5	ASSLRLETQY
TRBV19	TRBD2	TRBJ2-1	ASSIEGLAGSEQF
TRBV7-9	TRBD1	TRBJ1-6	ASSGRTGDNSPLH
TRBV7-9	.	TRBJ2-7	ASSLAAVSYEQY
TRBV30	TRBD2	TRBJ2-1	AWRPTSGKSYNEQF
TRBV28	.	TRBJ2-3	ASSLAGSRTDTQY
TRBV7-2	.	TRBJ2-3	ASSWGGSDTQY
TRBV7-2	TRBD1	TRBJ1-3	ASSEQGSSGNTIY
TRBV2	.	TRBJ1-6	ASRGRPPLH
TRBV11-2	TRBD2	TRBJ2-3	ASSYRGDTDTQY
TRBV10-3	TRBD2	TRBJ2-1	AIRDVAGGGNEQF